The rows below give T cell receptor beta chains drawn from one sample of a study of OX40 agonist ivuxolimab in advanced cancers. Profiled with immunoSEQ multiplex PCR; TCRdb holds only in-frame clones, not every one. This table has over 70,000 clones, approximately 90% appearing once. Sequences were derived from CD4+ or CD8+ T cells sorted from blood, sampled in a trial of the OX40 agonist ivuxolimab. Receptors originate from an adult with an advanced solid tumor such as melanoma, head and neck, liver or kidney cancer. CDR3s include the opening cysteine and the closing phenylalanine or tryptophan. A D gene is named only where the DNA matches it firmly. The size entry is marked missing in some rows and otherwise reads once, few, many or a size class.

once	14	TRBV7-3	TRBJ2-1	TRBD2	TGTGCCAGCAGCTCTCTAGCGGGGGGGCCTGAGCAGTTCTTC	CASSSLAGGPEQFF
NA	15	TRBV2	TRBJ2-4	NA	TGTGCCAGCAGTCCTGGGTTAGGGGCCAAAAACATTCAGTACTTC	CASSPGLGAKNIQYF
NA	15	TRBV9	TRBJ2-7	TRBD1	TGTGCCAGCAGCCAGAGACAGGGACCTACCTACGAGCAGTACTTC	CASSQRQGPTYEQYF
NA	15	TRBV11-2	TRBJ1-2	NA	TGTGCCAGCAGCTCTATCATGATGGGGGACTATGGCTACACCTTC	CASSSIMMGDYGYTF
NA	11	TRBV29-1	TRBJ1-2	NA	TGCAGCGTCCCCTTAAACCATGGCTACACCTTC	CSVPLNHGYTF
NA	15	TRBV27	TRBJ1-5	TRBD1	TGTGCCAGCAGTATCCAGGGACAGGGTGATCAGCCCCAGCATTTT	CASSIQGQGDQPQHF
NA	15	TRBV5-5	TRBJ2-1	NA	TGTGCCAGCAGCTTCCAACTTTCTTCCTACAATGAGCAGTTCTTC	CASSFQLSSYNEQFF
NA	14	TRBV27	TRBJ2-7	TRBD2	TGTGCCAGCAGTTTAGCGGGAGTTTCTGGGGAGCAGTACTTC	CASSLAGVSGEQYF
NA	16	TRBV27	TRBJ1-4	NA	TGTGCCAGCAGTGAAGGATGGGGAACCACTAATGAAAAACTGTTTTTT	CASSEGWGTTNEKLFF
NA	16	TRBV5-8	TRBJ2-5	TRBD2	TGTGCCAGCAGCTCCGGGATAGCGGGCCGCCAAGAGACCCAGTACTTC	CASSSGIAGRQETQYF
NA	15	TRBV19	TRBJ1-2	NA	TGTGCCAGTAGTATTGCGGGAACAGGGAACTATGGCTACACCTTC	CASSIAGTGNYGYTF
NA	16	TRBV7-9	TRBJ2-7	TRBD2	TGTGCCAGCAATCGGTGGCAAGCGGGACGCTCTGACGAGCAGTACTTC	CASNRWQAGRSDEQYF
NA	15	TRBV6-1	TRBJ2-7	NA	TGTGCCAGCAGTGAAATTAGCACAGGGCACTACGAGCAGTACTTC	CASSEISTGHYEQYF
NA	15	TRBV9	TRBJ1-3	TRBD1	TGTGCCAGCAGCGTAGAGGGACAGGGAGGAAACACCATATATTTT	CASSVEGQGGNTIYF
few	14	TRBV7-3	TRBJ2-2	NA	TGTGCCAGCAGCTTAACGCCCCCAGGGGGGGAGCTGTTTTTT	CASSLTPPGGELFF
NA	15	TRBV7-3	TRBJ2-1	NA	TGTGCCAGCAGCCTCATCGGAGGGGAGTACAATGAGCAGTTCTTC	CASSLIGGEYNEQFF
NA	15	TRBV6-5	TRBJ1-1	TRBD1	TGTGCCAGCAGAGACCTCAGGGGGGTGAACACTGAAGCTTTCTTT	CASRDLRGVNTEAFF
NA	15	TRBV7-9	TRBJ1-1	TRBD1	TGTGCCAGCAGCCCGGGACAGGGGTTGAACACTGAAGCTTTCTTT	CASSPGQGLNTEAFF